This is a list of T cell receptor beta chains from one sample in a study of control samples from healthy donors and cancer patients. The data were produced by immunoSEQ multiplex PCR, yet TCRdb's version contains in-frame clones alone and is incomplete. This table holds 250,000 to 300,000 clones, roughly four fifths found once. Sample: PBMCs. The receptors come from an older woman with lung cancer. Each CDR3 is given with its conserved first and last residue. Expanded clones are given a class, and other clones once, few, many or no size at all.

TRBV27 | . | CASSKRLAIPYEQYF
TRBV5-1 | . | CASSLEPTASYNEQFF
TRBV27 | . | CASSLLGLAGDEQYF
TRBV18 | few | CASSPFKDTEAFF
TRBV7-9 | . | CASSLVLAGDLVNEQFF
TRBV5-4 | . | CASSLGRELFF
TRBV3-1/TRBV3-2 | . | CASSQDYEQYF
TRBV5-6 | once | CASSLPGSGEQFF
TRBV6-5 | . | CASSRTSVSYEQYF
TRBV6-1 | . | CASSEYRGIGPGNTIYF
TRBV5-1 | . | CASSLAPAGQETQYF
TRBV6-6 | few | CASSSVVGGEKLFF
TRBV11-2 | . | CASSVQYEQYF
TRBV11-2 | few | CASTTGGQGSGNTIYF
TRBV5-1 | . | CASSLAGTSGRNIQYF
TRBV6-5 | . | CASRAGGPGMDEQFF
TRBV18 | . | CASSPATGSNNSPLHF
TRBV2 | . | CASSADRATDTQYF
TRBV5-1 | . | CASRILPTNTGELFF
TRBV15 | few | CATSVDGRTQYF
TRBV18 | . | CASSPPGEEVEQYF
TRBV25-1 | once | CASSERDFYNEQFF
TRBV27 | . | CASSSPPKDTQYF
TRBV28 | . | CASSPIGQGAREQYF
TRBV20-1 | . | CSASLGGYSNQPQHF